These 20 T cell receptor beta chains originate from one sample sequenced in a study of vaccination and CD4 T cells after COVID-19. Once obtained from cultured CD4+ T cells, the DNA was sequenced using the Oncomine TCR Beta short-read assay. A single record per CDR3 protein comes from TCRdb applying MiXCR to the PCR reads. The sample holds about 6,000 distinct CDR3 sequences, less than 50% seen once. No antigen is known for these receptors. The treatment: approximately 11-day PBMC culture with coronavirus spike peptide pools or control peptides (ViraFEST assay). According to the study, CD4+ T cells from the unexposed donor were gathered ahead of the COVID-19 pandemic (2011-2018). Sequences were obtained from CD4+ T cells from blood, cultured in vitro. These receptors were obtained from a human donor in good health.

J is TRBJ2-1 and V is TRBV19, with 13 bases fitting TRBD2. There are 12 residues in the CDR3. Losses at the gene ends were 6 bases for V and 10 bases for J; bases not matched to a gene: 0. The germline V gene encodes CDR1 LNHDA and CDR2 SQIVND (reference sequence). Here the CDR3 DNA reads TGTGCCAGTAGGACTAGCGGGGGGGAGCAGTTCTTC. This codes for CASRTSGGEQFF.

V usage is TRBV7-2 and J usage is TRBJ2-1, with 12 bases fitting TRBD2. V was clipped by 4 bases and J by 8 bases; unmatched bases: 15. This CDR3 region has 18 residues. Germline V CDR1 and CDR2: SGHTA, FQGNSA. CDR3 region: CASSYPPRLAGGPHEQFF. In nucleotides, the CDR3 is TGTGCCAGCAGCTACCCCCCGAGGCTAGCGGGAGGGCCCCATGAGCAGTTCTTC.

The gene calls are TRBV6-1 and TRBJ1-2; D call uncertain. CDR1 is MNHNS and CDR2 is SASEGT in the germline V gene. The CDR3 is 15 residues long. V was pared by 5 bases and J by 0 bases, with 13 bases between. DNA of the CDR3: TGTGCCAGCAGTACCCTGGCATTAGCTAACTATGGCTACACCTTC. It encodes CASSTLALANYGYTF.

V usage is TRBV7-9 and J usage is TRBJ1-1; the D is unclear. The CDR3 totals 13 residues. V was shortened by 6 bases and J by 1 base, with 9 bases between the two germline ends. Germline loops: CDR1 SEHNR, CDR2 FQNEAQ (reference sequence). For the CDR3, the DNA is TGTGCCAGCAGGTTAATTAGGAACACTGAAGCTTTCTTT. Translating gives CASRLIRNTEAFF.

The V call is TRBV10-3, the J call TRBJ2-1; tentatively, D is TRBD2 (5 bases). CDR3 length equals 15 residues. Deletions cut 4 bases from V and 0 bases from J, with 10 bases between. Germline V lookup: CDR1 ENHRY, CDR2 SYGVKD. The CDR3 reads CAISGGLSSYNEQFF. CDR3 in DNA: TGTGCCATCAGTGGTGGACTGAGCTCCTACAATGAGCAGTTCTTC.

The chain has TRBV12-3 or TRBV12-4 and TRBJ2-3, with D perhaps TRBD2 (6 bases). The CDR3 is 15 residues long. Trimming shortened V by 6 bases and J by 6 bases, and 19 bases separated the two germline ends. The CDR3 nucleotides read TGTGCCAGCAGCCTTCCCCCGGGGGTTGTGGATACGCAGTATTTT. This sequence encodes CASSLPPGVVDTQYF.

This chain joins TRBV5-1 and TRBJ1-2; D is uncertain. Germline CDR1 is SGHRS and CDR2 is YFSETQ. V was shortened by 0 bases and J by 4 bases, with 10 bases between the two germline ends. The CDR3 consists of 14 residues. In DNA form, the CDR3 reads TGCGCCAGCAGCTTGGCCCCCGGCGGCTATGGCTACACCTTC. The encoded protein is CASSLAPGGYGYTF.

V usage is TRBV29-1 and J usage is TRBJ1-1; D gene uncertain. V dropped 7 bases and J dropped 0 bases, with 9 bases sitting between them. The germline V gene encodes CDR1 SQVTM and CDR2 ANQGSEA. The CDR3 has 12 residues. The DNA of the CDR3 is TGCAGCGCTCATCAGCTGAACACTGAAGCTTTCTTT. Its protein product is CSAHQLNTEAFF.

DNA of the CDR3: TGTGCCAGCAGCTTATTCACCGCCCAGTACTTC. This sequence encodes CASSLFTAQYF. The gene calls are TRBV7-9 and TRBJ2-5, with D unclear. The CDR3 covers 11 residues. The germline V and J ends were trimmed by 2 bases and 9 bases, with 7 bases remaining between them. Germline V CDR1 and CDR2: SEHNR, FQNEAQ (reference sequence).

The J gene is TRBJ2-5, the V gene TRBV5-1; either TRBD1 or TRBD2 may fit D (6 bases each). V was shortened by 7 bases and J by 4 bases, with 38 bases between the two germline ends. The CDR3 spans 21 residues. From germline, CDR1 is SGHRS and CDR2 YFSETQ. The CDR3 is CASDLGGLGMSADTVRETQYF. CDR3 DNA: TGCGCCAGCGACTTAGGGGGGTTAGGCATGTCTGCGGATACGGTAAGAGAGACCCAGTACTTC.

This chain joins TRBV19 and TRBJ1-1; D may be TRBD1 (6 bases). Germline CDR1 reads LNHDA; CDR2 reads SQIVND (reference sequence). This CDR3 is built from 15 residues. V was pared by 3 bases and J by 4 bases, with 15 bases between. CDR3 amino acids: CASSIYQGSGTEAFF. The CDR3 DNA sequence: TGTGCCAGTAGTATTTATCAGGGGTCGGGCACTGAAGCTTTCTTT.

The chain links TRBV21-1 to TRBJ2-7; the table names TRBD1, a call not compared with the DNA. TRBV21-1 is noted as a pseudogene. The CDR3 extends over 14 amino acids. Here the CDR3 reads CASSTTGYTNEQYF. Written as DNA, the CDR3 is TGTGCCAGCAGCACTACAGGGTACACAAACGAGCAGTACTTC.

The genes are TRBV6-5 and TRBJ2-7, with TRBD2 identical over 7 bases. This CDR3 contains 16 residues. After removal of 0 bases from V and 0 bases from J, the junction contained 5 bases not matched to a gene. In germline, CDR1 is MNHEY, CDR2 SVGAGI. CDR3 coding DNA: TGTGCCAGCAGTTACTCCCCAGCGGGATCCTCCTACGAGCAGTACTTC. This codes for CASSYSPAGSSYEQYF.

V usage is TRBV12-3 or TRBV12-4 and J usage is TRBJ1-1; no definite D call. Trimming took 2 bases from V and 1 from J, leaving 5 bases between them. This CDR3 region has 13 residues. The CDR3 DNA reads as TGTGCCAGCAGTTTAAAGGGGAACACTGAAGCTTTCTTT. Residues: CASSLKGNTEAFF.

V and J are TRBV29-1 and TRBJ2-3; 13 nucleotides align to TRBD2. The V and J ends lost 6 bases and 4 bases, in that order; junction bases with no gene match: 10. Germline lookup yields CDR1 SQVTM and CDR2 ANQGSEA. The CDR3 is 16 residues long. CDR3 coding DNA: TGCAGCGTCCGCATACTAGCGGGGGGGCCGGCAGATACGCAGTATTTT. It is translated as CSVRILAGGPADTQYF.

The V gene is TRBV18, the J gene TRBJ1-2; 7 bases are shared with TRBD1. The CDR3 is 15 amino acids. CDR1 and CDR2 from the germline V gene are KGHSH and LQKENI. J gave up 7 bases and V 3 bases, and 11 bases lay outside the gene matches. The CDR3 loop is CASSPHPGGLGGYTF. Here the CDR3 DNA reads TGTGCCAGCTCACCGCACCCAGGGGGTTTGGGTGGCTACACCTTC.

This rearrangement joins TRBV5-4 to TRBJ1-2; TRBD1 agrees at 8 bases. Germline CDR1 SGHNT, CDR2 YYREEE (reference sequence). The CDR3 consists of 12 residues. With V trimmed by 7 bases and J by 8 bases, 7 bases remained unmatched. The CDR3 sequence is CASRQGIGGYTF. The CDR3 DNA is TGTGCCAGCCGACAGGGGATAGGGGGCTACACCTTC.

V is TRBV12-3 or TRBV12-4 and J is TRBJ1-4; 10 bases match TRBD1. CDR3 length: 14 amino acids. V was clipped by 5 bases and J by 7 bases; unmatched bases: 4. In nucleotides, the CDR3 is TGTGCCAGCAGTACCGGGACAGGGGCTGAAAAACTGTTTTTT. It is translated as CASSTGTGAEKLFF.

The chain employs TRBV7-6 and TRBJ1-1, with D possibly matching TRBD1 (6 bases). With 0 bases removed from V and 4 bases from J, the gap between germline ends came to 9 bases. CDR3 length equals 14 residues. Germline V gives CDR1 SGHVS, CDR2 FNYEAQ. The CDR3 DNA follows: TGTGCCAGCAGCTTAGCAGTAGGGGGCACTGAAGCTTTCTTT. Translation gives CASSLAVGGTEAFF.

This rearrangement joins TRBV6-1 to TRBJ2-7, with D possibly being TRBD2 (6 bases). CDR3 size: 15 residues. V lost 7 bases and J 3 bases, leaving 19 bases between the germline ends. Germline V CDR1 and CDR2: MNHNS, SASEGT. CDR3 nucleotide sequence: TGTGCCAGCAACCTCCGGTGGGGGGTCAGCTACGAGCAGTACTTC. This gives the protein CASNLRWGVSYEQYF.